Reported below is one TCR beta chain. Its cognate antigen is unknown. As for time point: cycle 4 day 1 (C4D1), after 5 to 7 weeks of nivolumab. In every patient, relapse followed autologous stem cell transplantation, while exposure to brentuximab vedotin differed. This sample was taken from a study of PD-1 blockade in classical Hodgkin lymphoma. Overall study findings and caveats: By cycle point C4D1, TCR diversity had risen significantly in CD4+ cells (but not CD8+ cells).

TCRdb's table, derived via immunoSEQ multiplex PCR, lists solely in-frame clones and lacks some. The sample consists of roughly 21,000 clones, around 83% of them appearing once. The source of this sequence is a human donor with classical Hodgkin lymphoma. The sample was peripheral blood mononuclear cells (PBMCs), taken before the fourth cycle of nivolumab.

The CDR3 protein is CATRPGQGTDTQYF. The CDR3 DNA is TGTGCCACCAGACCGGGACAGGGCACAGATACGCAGTATTTT. This sequence joins TRBV15 and TRBJ2-3; 8 bases are shared with TRBD1. There are 14 residues in the CDR3. The J segment lost 1 base and the V segment lost 6 bases, leaving 3 bases of the junction unmatched. CDR1 and CDR2 (germline): LNHNV, YYDKDF (reference sequence).